This TCR beta chain was recorded in a study of T cells in Graves' hyperthyroidism and ophthalmopathy. At the level of the study: The blood sample was taken at first diagnosis, before treatment began.

Study-level findings and limits: Most expanded thyroid clonotypes above 0.001 also appeared in blood.

This CDR3 is 14 amino acids long. Losses at the gene ends were 5 bases for V and 7 bases for J; bases not matched to a gene: 7. Germline loops: CDR1 DFQATT, CDR2 SNEGSKA (reference sequence). Absent ophthalmopathy progression within 18 months defined stable Graves' hyperthyroidism. Amplification targeted TCR beta CDR3 regions from RNA transcripts. TCR CDR3 underwent first-round RT-PCR with the HTBI primer set. Each CDR3 protein is one row after TCRdb ran MiXCR on the multiplex PCR reads. The data hold 600,000 to 650,000 distinct CDR3 sequences, with roughly 15% observed a single time. This clonotype has at least ten counts. Its antigen is not identified.

This TCR was recovered from a woman under 40 with Graves' hyperthyroidism. Sequencing input: blood. The chain joins TRBV20-1 to TRBJ2-7; 14 nucleotides agree with TRBD2. DNA of the CDR3: TGCAGTGCTGCAACCGGGACTAGCGGGAGTGAGCAGTACTTC. Translating gives CSAATGTSGSEQYF.